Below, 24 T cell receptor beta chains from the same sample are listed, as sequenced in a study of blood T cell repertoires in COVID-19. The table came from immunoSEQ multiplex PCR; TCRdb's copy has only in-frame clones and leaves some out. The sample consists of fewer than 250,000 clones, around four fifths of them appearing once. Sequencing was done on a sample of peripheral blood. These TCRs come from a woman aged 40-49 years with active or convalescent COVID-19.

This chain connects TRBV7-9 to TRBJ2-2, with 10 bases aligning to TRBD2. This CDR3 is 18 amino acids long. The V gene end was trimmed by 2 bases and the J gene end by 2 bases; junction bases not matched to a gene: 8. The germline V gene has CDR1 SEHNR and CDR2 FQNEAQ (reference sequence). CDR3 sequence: CASSLLPSGGRNTGELFF. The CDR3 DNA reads TGTGCCAGCAGCTTACTTCCTAGCGGGGGCCGTAACACCGGGGAGCTGTTTTTT.

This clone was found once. In DNA form, the CDR3 reads TGTGCCAGCAGATCAACTAGCGGAACCTACAATGAGCAGTTCTTC. Residues: CASRSTSGTYNEQFF. J is TRBJ2-1 and V is TRBV11-3; 8 bases line up with TRBD2. There are 15 residues in the CDR3. The trim removed 6 bases at V and 2 bases at J, leaving 6 bases unmatched. CDR1 and CDR2 (germline): SGHNT, YENEEA.

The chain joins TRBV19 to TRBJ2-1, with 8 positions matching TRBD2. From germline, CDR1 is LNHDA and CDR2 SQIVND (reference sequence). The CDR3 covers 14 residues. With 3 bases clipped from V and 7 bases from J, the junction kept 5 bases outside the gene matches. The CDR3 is CASSIRGGANEQFF. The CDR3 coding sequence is TGTGCCAGTAGTATTCGGGGGGGAGCAAATGAGCAGTTCTTC.

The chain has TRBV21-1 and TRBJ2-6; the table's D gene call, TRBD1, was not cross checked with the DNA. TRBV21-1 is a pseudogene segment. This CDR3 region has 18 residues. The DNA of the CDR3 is TGTGCCAGCAGCACGCCCACAGGGGATGGTCCTGGGGCCAACGTCCTGACTTTC. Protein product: CASSTPTGDGPGANVLTF.

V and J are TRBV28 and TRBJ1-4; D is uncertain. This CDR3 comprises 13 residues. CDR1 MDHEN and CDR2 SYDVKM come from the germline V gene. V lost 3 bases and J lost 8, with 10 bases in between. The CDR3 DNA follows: TGTGCCAGCAGTTTTGGTGGCGGCGAAAAACTGTTTTTT. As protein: CASSFGGGEKLFF. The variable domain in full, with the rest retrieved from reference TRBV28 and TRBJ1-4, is DVKVTQSSRYLVKRTGEKVFLECVQDMDHENMFWYRQDPGLGLRLIYFSYDVKMKEKGDIPEGYSVSREKKERFSLILESASTNQTSMYLCASSFGGGEKLFFGSGTQLSVL.

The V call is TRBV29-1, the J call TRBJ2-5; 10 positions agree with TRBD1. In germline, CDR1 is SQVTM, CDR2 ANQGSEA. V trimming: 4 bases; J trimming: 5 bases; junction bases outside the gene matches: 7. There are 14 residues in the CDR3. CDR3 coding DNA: TGCAGCGTTGCATTCGGGACAGGGGACGAGACCCAGTACTTC. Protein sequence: CSVAFGTGDETQYF.

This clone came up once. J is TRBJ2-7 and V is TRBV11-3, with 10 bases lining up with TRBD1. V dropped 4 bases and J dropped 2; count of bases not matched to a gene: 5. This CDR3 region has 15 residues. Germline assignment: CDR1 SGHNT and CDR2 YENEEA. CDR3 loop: CASSSFGQGAYEQYF. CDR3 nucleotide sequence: TGTGCCAGCAGCTCGTTCGGACAGGGGGCCTACGAGCAGTACTTC.

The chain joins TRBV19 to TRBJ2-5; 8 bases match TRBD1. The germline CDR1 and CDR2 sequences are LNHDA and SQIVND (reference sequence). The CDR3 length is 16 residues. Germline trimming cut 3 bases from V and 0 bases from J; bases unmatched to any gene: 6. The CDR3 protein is CASSMPRDRYQETQYF. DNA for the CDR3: TGTGCCAGTAGTATGCCCCGGGACAGGTACCAAGAGACCCAGTACTTC.

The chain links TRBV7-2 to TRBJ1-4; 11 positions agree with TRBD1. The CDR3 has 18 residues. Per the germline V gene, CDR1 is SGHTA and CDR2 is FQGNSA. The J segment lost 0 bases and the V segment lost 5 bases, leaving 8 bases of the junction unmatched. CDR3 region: CASSPGQGALPTNEKLFF. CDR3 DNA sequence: TGTGCCAGCAGCCCAGGACAGGGGGCCCTACCAACTAATGAAAAACTGTTTTTT.

This CDR3 reads CASSKQGWQPQHF. The CDR3 DNA reads as TGTGCCAGCAGCAAACAGGGATGGCAGCCCCAGCATTTT. The chain joins TRBV6-5 to TRBJ1-5; possibly TRBD1 for D (6 bases). Germline V gene sequence: CDR1 MNHEY, CDR2 SVGAGI. The CDR3 is 13 amino acids. Trimming took 6 bases from V and 7 from J, leaving 13 bases between them.

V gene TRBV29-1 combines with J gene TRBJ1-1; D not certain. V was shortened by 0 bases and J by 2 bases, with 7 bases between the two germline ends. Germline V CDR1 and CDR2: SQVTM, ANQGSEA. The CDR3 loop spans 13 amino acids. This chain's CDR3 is CSVEEAPNTEAFF. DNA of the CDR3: TGCAGCGTTGAAGAGGCACCTAACACTGAAGCTTTCTTT.

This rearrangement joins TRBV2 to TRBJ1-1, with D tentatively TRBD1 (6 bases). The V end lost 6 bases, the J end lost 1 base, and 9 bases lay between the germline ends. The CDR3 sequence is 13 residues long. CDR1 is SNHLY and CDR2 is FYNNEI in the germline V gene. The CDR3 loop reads CASRSGQNTEAFF. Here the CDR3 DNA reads TGTGCCAGCAGATCGGGACAGAACACTGAAGCTTTCTTT.

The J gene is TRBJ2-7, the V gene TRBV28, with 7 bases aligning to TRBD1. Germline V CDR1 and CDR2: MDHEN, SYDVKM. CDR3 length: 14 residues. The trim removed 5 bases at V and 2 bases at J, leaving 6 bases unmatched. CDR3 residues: CASSPQGVTYEQYF. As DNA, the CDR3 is TGTGCCAGCAGTCCCCAGGGGGTTACCTACGAGCAGTACTTC.

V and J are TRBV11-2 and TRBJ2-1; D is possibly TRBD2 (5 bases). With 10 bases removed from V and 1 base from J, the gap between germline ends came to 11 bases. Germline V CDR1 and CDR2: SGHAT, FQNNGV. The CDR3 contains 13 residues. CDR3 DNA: TGTGCCACTACGGGGAGATCCTACAATGAGCAGTTCTTC. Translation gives CATTGRSYNEQFF. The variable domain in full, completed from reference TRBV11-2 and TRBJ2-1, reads EAGVAQSPRYKIIEKRQSVAFWCNPISGHATLYWYQQILGQGPKLLIQFQNNGVVDDSQLPKDRFSAERLKGVDSTLKIQPAKLEDSAVYLCATTGRSYNEQFFGPGTRLTVL.

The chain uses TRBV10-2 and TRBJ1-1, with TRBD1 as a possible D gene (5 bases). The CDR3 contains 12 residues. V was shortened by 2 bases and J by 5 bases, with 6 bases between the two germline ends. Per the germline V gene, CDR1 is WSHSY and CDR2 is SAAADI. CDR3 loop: CASSEAGTEAFF. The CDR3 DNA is TGCGCCAGCAGTGAGGCAGGGACTGAAGCTTTCTTT.

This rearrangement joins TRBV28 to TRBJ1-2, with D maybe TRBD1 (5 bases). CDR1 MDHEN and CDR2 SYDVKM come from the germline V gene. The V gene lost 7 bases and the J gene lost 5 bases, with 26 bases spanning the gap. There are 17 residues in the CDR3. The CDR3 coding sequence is TGTGCCAGCACCACCTCGGGGGGAGGTTTCGCTGGGTATGGCTACACCTTC. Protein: CASTTSGGGFAGYGYTF.

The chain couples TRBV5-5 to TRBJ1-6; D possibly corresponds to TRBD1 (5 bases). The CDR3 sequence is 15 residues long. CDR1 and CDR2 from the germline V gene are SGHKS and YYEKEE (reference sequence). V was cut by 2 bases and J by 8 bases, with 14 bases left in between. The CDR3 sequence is CASSFLQGGHSPLHF. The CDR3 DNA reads TGTGCCAGCAGCTTTCTGCAGGGTGGTCATTCACCCCTCCACTTT.

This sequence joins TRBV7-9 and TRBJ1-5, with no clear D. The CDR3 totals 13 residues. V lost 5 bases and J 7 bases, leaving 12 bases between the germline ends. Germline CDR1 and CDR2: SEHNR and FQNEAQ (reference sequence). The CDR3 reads CASSPAGFQPQHF. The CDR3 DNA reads TGTGCCAGCAGCCCCGCCGGGTTCCAGCCCCAGCATTTT.

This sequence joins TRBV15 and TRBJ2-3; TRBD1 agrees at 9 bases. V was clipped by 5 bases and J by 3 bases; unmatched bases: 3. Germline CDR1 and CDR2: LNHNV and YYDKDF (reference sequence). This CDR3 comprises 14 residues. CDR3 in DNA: TGTGCCACCAGCGGGGGACAGGGAACAGATACGCAGTATTTT. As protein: CATSGGQGTDTQYF.

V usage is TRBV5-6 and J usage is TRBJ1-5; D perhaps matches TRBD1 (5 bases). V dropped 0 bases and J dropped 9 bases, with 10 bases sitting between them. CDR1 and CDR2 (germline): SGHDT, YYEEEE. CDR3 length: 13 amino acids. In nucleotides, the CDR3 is TGTGCCAGCAGCTTGGATAGGGGAAGGCCCCAGCATTTT. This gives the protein CASSLDRGRPQHF.

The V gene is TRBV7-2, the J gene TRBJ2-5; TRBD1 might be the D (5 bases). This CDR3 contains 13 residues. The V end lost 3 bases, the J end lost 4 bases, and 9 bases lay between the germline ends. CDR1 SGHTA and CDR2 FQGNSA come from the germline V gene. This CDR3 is CASSFRVRETQYF. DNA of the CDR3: TGTGCCAGCAGCTTCAGGGTGCGAGAGACCCAGTACTTC.

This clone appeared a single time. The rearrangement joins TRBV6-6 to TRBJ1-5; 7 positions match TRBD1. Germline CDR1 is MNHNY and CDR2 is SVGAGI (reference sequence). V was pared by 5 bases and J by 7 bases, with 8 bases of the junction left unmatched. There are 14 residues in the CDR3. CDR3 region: CASSPRDRGQPQHF. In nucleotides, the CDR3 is TGTGCCAGCAGTCCTCGGGACAGAGGACAGCCCCAGCATTTT.

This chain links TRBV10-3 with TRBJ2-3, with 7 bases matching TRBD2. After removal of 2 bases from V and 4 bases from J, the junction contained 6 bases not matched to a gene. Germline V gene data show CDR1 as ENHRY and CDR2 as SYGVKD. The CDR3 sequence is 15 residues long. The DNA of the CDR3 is TGTGCCATCAGTGAGCTTGGGGGGGATTCAGATACGCAGTATTTT. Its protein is CAISELGGDSDTQYF.

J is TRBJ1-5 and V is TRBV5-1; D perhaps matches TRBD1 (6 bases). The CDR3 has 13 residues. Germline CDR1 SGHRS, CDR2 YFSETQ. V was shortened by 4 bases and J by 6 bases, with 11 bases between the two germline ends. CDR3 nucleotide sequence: TGCGCCAGCAGCCCCTTAGGGGGTCAGCCCCAGCATTTT. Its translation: CASSPLGGQPQHF.